The TCR beta chain described here comes from a study of T-cell memory formation after mild COVID-19. The study's findings and limits: CD4/CD8 balance held among clones contracting day 15 to 85, and later expanders leaned CD4+.

TCRdb reprocessed the 5' RACE reads with MiXCR, giving one entry per CDR3 protein. The sample lists 110,000 to 150,000 distinct CDR3 sequences, about 14% occurring once. Many counts were recorded for this clonotype. Antigen unknown. V gave up 4 bases and J gave up 0 bases; unmatched junction bases: 4. Germline V gene data show CDR1 as SNHLY and CDR2 as FYNNEI. The CDR3 sequence is 15 residues long. What was sequenced was PBMCs or a T cell subset sorted from them (not recorded which). The clonotype was recovered from an adult woman who had mild COVID-19 (a few samples of this study predate the infection). Cell type and time point are not known. This rearrangement joins TRBV2 to TRBJ2-3; TRBD1 matches 7 bases. The DNA of the CDR3 is TGTGCCAGCAGTGGGGGGACAGCTAGCACAGATACGCAGTATTTT. Translated: CASSGGTASTDTQYF.